The rows below give T cell receptor beta chains drawn from one sample of a study of blood T cell repertoires in COVID-19. Data came from immunoSEQ multiplex PCR; TCRdb stores just in-frame clones and leaves some out. Altogether roughly 70,000 clones are present, around 80% being singletons, with the ten largest covering 9% to 10%. The sample comprised peripheral blood. The receptor source for this set is a human donor in a cohort sampled during active COVID-19. Each CDR3 is given without its conserved first and last residue. Where a row states a size, it is once, few, many or the class of an expanded clone; other rows omit it.

j_gene | abundance | v_gene | CDR3aa
TRBJ1-6 | - | TRBV7-3 | ASSPGSGGSPLH
TRBJ1-1 | - | TRBV10-3 | AISGTGGGNTEAF
TRBJ2-6 | - | TRBV27 | ASSFGRGGFGANVLT
TRBJ2-7 | - | TRBV18 | ASSPGQAPYEQY
TRBJ2-5 | - | TRBV9 | ASSWTGTGETQY
TRBJ2-7 | - | TRBV19 | ASSIDAGGPYEQY
TRBJ2-7 | - | TRBV6-5 | ASRLETASSYEQY
TRBJ2-1 | few | TRBV25-1 | ASSGTWTSGSSEQF
TRBJ2-6 | once | TRBV2 | ASTDGASSGANVLT
TRBJ2-1 | - | TRBV5-1 | ASSLLSMPPNEQF
TRBJ1-5 | - | TRBV28 | ASSLGTGPGQPQH
TRBJ1-1 | - | TRBV9 | ASSPDQEVTEAF
TRBJ2-7 | - | TRBV24-1 | ATSDPGQGEQY
TRBJ2-7 | - | TRBV3-1/TRBV3-2 | ASSERLARGVH
TRBJ2-6 | - | TRBV19 | ASSDRSGANVLT
TRBJ2-6 | - | TRBV6-5 | ASSIEHPGANVLT
TRBJ1-1 | - | TRBV9 | ASSVGSRGGTEAF
TRBJ2-2 | - | TRBV5-4 | ASSLASGRNTGELF
TRBJ1-5 | - | TRBV4-2 | ASSQDQQVYSNQPQH
TRBJ2-1 | few | TRBV7-9 | ASIWGGAPSSEQF
TRBJ2-7 | - | TRBV6-2/TRBV6-3 | ASSYSPDSGRVYEQY
TRBJ2-7 | - | TRBV28 | ASSLFTGGPSYGQY
TRBJ1-1 | - | TRBV12-5 | ASGSRTGEKIEAF
TRBJ2-5 | - | TRBV28 | ASRQRERSETQY
TRBJ2-3 | - | TRBV7-2 | ASSLGFTAGVADTQY
TRBJ1-1 | - | TRBV6-6 | ASTPPPLGTEAF
TRBJ2-1 | - | TRBV10-2 | ASSEGRTSGRYNEQF
TRBJ2-5 | - | TRBV20-1 | SARGEETQY
TRBJ1-2 | - | TRBV6-6 | ASDTGRRGANYGYT
TRBJ1-6 | - | TRBV7-9 | ASSLEWQGTGLNSPLH
TRBJ2-7 | - | TRBV6-5 | ASSSGWDRSYEQY
TRBJ2-7 | - | TRBV24-1 | ATSDSGVHYEQY
TRBJ2-6 | - | TRBV9 | ASSRGQGASGANVLT
TRBJ1-1 | - | TRBV6-5 | ASVRQGTGAEAF
TRBJ1-2 | - | TRBV7-9 | ASSLDRGATAYGYT
TRBJ2-3 | - | TRBV19 | ASSISGVWREGRDTQY
TRBJ2-7 | - | TRBV1 | TSSHGRWAGPSSYEQY